This entry lists 8 T cell receptor beta chains sequenced from one sample in a study of Ad26.COV2.S vaccination and SARS-CoV-2 variants. The data were produced by immunoSEQ multiplex PCR, yet TCRdb's version contains in-frame clones alone and is incomplete. The table shows more than 350,000 clones, with more than 80% occurring only once. Regarding treatment: around 19 received Ad26.COV2.S at low or high dose, single or two shots; about 5 received placebo; per-sample allocation not given. Day 63 after the first injection of vaccine or placebo was the sampling time. The sequenced sample was peripheral blood, obtained in a trial of Ad26.COV2.S vaccine versus placebo. The receptors stem from a person aged 18-60 years who received the Ad26.COV2.S COVID-19 vaccine or a placebo.

The V and J genes are TRBV11-2 and TRBJ2-5, with no clear D. V was clipped by 1 base and J by 4 bases, with 10 bases between them. The CDR3 length is 14 residues. Looked up from germline, CDR1 is SGHAT and CDR2 is FQNNGV. In nucleotides, the CDR3 is TGTGCCAGCAGCTTAGTGAGTAACTCAGAGACCCAGTACTTC. Residues: CASSLVSNSETQYF.

This chain links TRBV2 with TRBJ1-2; D is ambiguous. Trimming shortened V by 4 bases and J by 5 bases, and 11 bases separated the two germline ends. Germline-derived CDR1 and CDR2 are SNHLY and FYNNEI. CDR3 length equals 13 residues. The CDR3 sequence is CASSGLAGYGYTF. The CDR3 region has the DNA TGTGCCAGCAGTGGATTGGCGGGGTATGGCTACACCTTC.

The chain employs TRBV21-1 and TRBJ1-1. TRBV21-1 is classified as a pseudogene. The CDR3 is made up of 14 amino acids. In nucleotides, the CDR3 is TGTGCCAGCAGCAAAGAGAGGGAGAACACTGAAGCTTTCTTT. Translated: CASSKERENTEAFF.

The rearrangement links TRBV10-3 to TRBJ2-7; tentatively, D is TRBD1 (5 bases). Trimming removed 4 bases from V and 4 bases from J, with 17 bases in between. The CDR3 runs to 15 residues. Germline V gives CDR1 ENHRY, CDR2 SYGVKD. CDR3 loop: CAISGTDNRVYEQYF. The CDR3, as DNA: TGTGCCATCAGTGGGACGGACAACCGAGTTTACGAGCAGTACTTC.

This rearrangement joins TRBV15 to TRBJ2-1; D is ambiguous. The CDR3 loop spans 15 amino acids. Looked up from germline, CDR1 is LNHNV and CDR2 is YYDKDF (reference sequence). V dropped 3 bases and J dropped 7 bases, with 16 bases sitting between them. CDR3 DNA sequence: TGTGCCACCAGCAGGGAAGCCTTGGGATCGAATGAGCAGTTCTTC. Encoded protein: CATSREALGSNEQFF. Full variable domain (outside the CDR3, taken from reference TRBV15 and TRBJ2-1): DAMVIQNPRYQVTQFGKPVTLSCSQTLNHNVMYWYQQKSSQAPKLLFHYYDKDFNNEADTPDNFQSRRPNTSFCFLDIRSPGLGDTAMYLCATSREALGSNEQFFGPGTRLTVL.

The chain employs TRBV28 and TRBJ2-5, with D possibly TRBD2 on 6 matching bases. With 7 bases removed from V and 5 bases from J, the gap between germline ends came to 23 bases. The CDR3 loop spans 16 amino acids. CDR1 MDHEN and CDR2 SYDVKM come from the germline V gene. The CDR3 sequence is CASNSPAGPEGETQYF. The CDR3 region has the DNA TGTGCCAGCAACTCCCCCGCGGGGCCTGAGGGGGAGACCCAGTACTTC.

J is TRBJ2-1 and V is TRBV5-6; TRBD2 agrees at 13 bases. CDR1 and CDR2 from the germline V gene are SGHDT and YYEEEE. After removal of 4 bases from V and 7 bases from J, the junction contained 8 bases not matched to a gene. This CDR3 comprises 16 residues. CDR3 region: CASSLRTSGRTNEQFF. CDR3 nucleotide sequence: TGTGCCAGCAGCCTTCGGACTAGCGGGAGAACTAATGAGCAGTTCTTC.

The chain joins TRBV11-2 to TRBJ2-5; D unresolved. Germline V gene lookup returns CDR1 SGHAT and CDR2 FQNNGV. This CDR3 comprises 11 residues. Trimming left V 4 bases short and J 4 bases short, with 4 bases between. The CDR3: CASSYAETQYF. CDR3 sequence (DNA): TGTGCCAGCAGCTACGCAGAGACCCAGTACTTC. Full variable domain (remainder filled in from reference TRBV11-2 and TRBJ2-5): EAGVAQSPRYKIIEKRQSVAFWCNPISGHATLYWYQQILGQGPKLLIQFQNNGVVDDSQLPKDRFSAERLKGVDSTLKIQPAKLEDSAVYLCASSYAETQYFGPGTRLLVL.